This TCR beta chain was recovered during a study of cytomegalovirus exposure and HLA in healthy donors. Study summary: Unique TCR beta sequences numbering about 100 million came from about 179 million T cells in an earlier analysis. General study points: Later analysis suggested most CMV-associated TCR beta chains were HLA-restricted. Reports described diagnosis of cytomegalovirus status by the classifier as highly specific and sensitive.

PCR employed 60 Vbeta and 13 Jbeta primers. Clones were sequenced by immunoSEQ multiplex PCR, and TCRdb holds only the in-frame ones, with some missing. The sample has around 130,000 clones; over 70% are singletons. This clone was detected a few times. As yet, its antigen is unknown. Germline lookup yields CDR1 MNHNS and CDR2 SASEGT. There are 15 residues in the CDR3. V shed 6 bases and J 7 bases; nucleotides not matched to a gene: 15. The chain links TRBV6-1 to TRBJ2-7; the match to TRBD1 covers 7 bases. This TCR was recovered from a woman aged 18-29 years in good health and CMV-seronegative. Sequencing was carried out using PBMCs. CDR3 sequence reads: CASRGFNTGVGEQYF. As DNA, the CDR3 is TGTGCCAGCAGGGGGTTTAATACAGGGGTTGGTGAGCAGTACTTC.